These 10 T cell receptor beta chains originate from one sample sequenced in a study of Graves' ophthalmopathy and Graves' hyperthyroidism listed by TCRdb under 2018. The run used an Illumina HiSeq 2000. For repertoire sequencing, the TCR beta CDR3 regions were amplified from RNA transcripts. The first round of RT-PCR was done with HTBI primers and the Qiagen OneStep RT-PCR kit, and was followed by a second round of multiplex PCR, then size selection and purification. TCRdb reran the public reads through fastp at Q25 and MiXCR, keeping productive beta chains. Rows with one shared CDR3 protein collapse into an entry with the most common genes and DNA. The sample data list 500,000 to 700,000 distinct CDR3 sequences, and about 35% of these were observed just once. The top ten clones comprise roughly 4.5% of the sample. Sample: peripheral blood or thyroid tissue (not recorded which). These receptors originate from an adult man with Graves' hyperthyroidism.

This sequence joins TRBV24-1 and TRBJ2-3, with D possibly TRBD2 on 6 matching bases. V was trimmed by 4 bases and J by 3 bases, leaving 22 bases between them. This CDR3 comprises 18 residues. Germline assignment: CDR1 KGHDR and CDR2 SFDVKD. The CDR3, as DNA: TGTGCCACCAGTGACCCTCCTGGGCCCGGGGGTGGTACAGATACGCAGTATTTT. Its protein product is CATSDPPGPGGGTDTQYF.

The CDR3 region has the DNA TGTGCCAGCAGCTCGAGTAGCGGGCGTAATGAGCAGTACTTC. It is translated as CASSSSSGRNEQYF. V is TRBV7-3 and J is TRBJ2-7; TRBD2 matches at 7 bases. Germline V CDR1 and CDR2: SGHTA, FQGTGA. V shed 4 bases and J 7 bases; nucleotides not matched to a gene: 10. The CDR3 totals 14 residues. The full variable domain, its missing parts supplied by reference TRBV7-3 and TRBJ2-7, is GAGVSQTPSNKVTEKGKYVELRCDPISGHTALYWYRQSLGQGPEFLIYFQGTGAADDSGLPNDRFFAVRPEGSVSTLKIQRTERGDSAVYLCASSSSSGRNEQYFGPGTRLTVT.

In its sample, this clonotype was seen many times. The rearrangement links TRBV29-1 to TRBJ2-3, with D possibly called TRBD1 or TRBD2 (5 bases each). The CDR3 spans 12 residues. Germline V gene data show CDR1 as SQVTM and CDR2 as ANQGSEA. Trimming cost V 5 bases and J 1 base, with 7 bases left between them. CDR3 residues: CSVRGGTDTQYF. CDR3 in DNA: TGCAGCGTTCGAGGGGGCACAGATACGCAGTATTTT.

Only a few counts were recorded for this clonotype. The V call is TRBV7-9, the J call TRBJ2-1; 9 positions match TRBD1. Looked up from germline, CDR1 is SEHNR and CDR2 is FQNEAQ (reference sequence). This CDR3 is 12 amino acids long. V dropped 5 bases and J dropped 14; count of bases not matched to a gene: 7. Here the CDR3 reads CASSADRGSKFF. CDR3 nucleotide sequence: TGTGCCAGCAGCGCGGACAGGGGTTCGAAGTTCTTC.

This clonotype was detected many times. The V gene is TRBV5-4, the J gene TRBJ2-6, with D unclear. Trimming took 1 base from V and 1 from J, leaving 6 bases between them. The CDR3 is 15 amino acids. The germline V gene encodes CDR1 SGHNT and CDR2 YYREEE (reference sequence). CDR3 loop: CASSLPQSGANVLTF. The CDR3 DNA follows: TGTGCCAGCAGCTTGCCGCAATCTGGGGCCAACGTCCTGACTTTC.

V and J are TRBV15 and TRBJ2-5; TRBD2 matches 7 bases. The J call may be incorrect, as the DNA end agrees better with TRBJ2-1. In germline, CDR1 is LNHNV, CDR2 YYDKDF (reference sequence). This CDR3 is 16 amino acids long. CDR3 sequence reads: CATSRVRGESDNEQFF. The CDR3 DNA is TGTGCCACCAGCAGAGTTCGGGGGGAGTCCGACAATGAGCAGTTCTTC.

This clonotype was counted only a few times. The gene calls are TRBV6-6 and TRBJ1-1; D is uncertain. Trimming shortened V by 6 bases and J by 9 bases, and 14 bases separated the two germline ends. The CDR3 has 12 residues. CDR1 and CDR2 from the germline V gene are MNHNY and SVGAGI (reference sequence). The CDR3 DNA reads TGTGCCAGCAGGGTCTCCGGGGATCAAGCTTTCTTT. It specifies CASRVSGDQAFF.

Details on this clonotype: At one end the junction does not follow the germline gene, possibly because of a read error. The rearrangement links TRBV10-3 to TRBJ1-5, with D unresolved. This CDR3 is 13 amino acids long. Germline CDR1 ENHRY, CDR2 SYGVKD. The CDR3 sequence is CASSYPPPGPQHF. The CDR3 DNA sequence: TGTGCCAGCAGTTACCCCCCTCCCGGCCCCCAGCATTTT.

The chain combines TRBV27 with TRBJ1-4, with unresolved D. The CDR3 contains 15 residues. Trimming removed 8 bases at V and 4 bases at J, with 17 bases between. Per the germline V gene, CDR1 is MNHEY and CDR2 is SMNVEV (reference sequence). This CDR3 is CASSDRGSRNEKLFF. The CDR3 DNA is TGTGCCAGCTCCGATCGAGGGAGTCGTAATGAAAAACTGTTTTTT.

This clonotype turned up a few times. The rearrangement links TRBV7-2 to TRBJ1-1; 9 nucleotides agree with TRBD1. The trim removed 4 bases at V and 3 bases at J, leaving 6 bases unmatched. The V gene's germline CDR1 is SGHTA and CDR2 FQGNSA. CDR3 length: 15 residues. As DNA, the CDR3 is TGTGCCAGCAGCTACCTTCGGACAGGGGACACTGAAGCTTTCTTT. Encoded protein: CASSYLRTGDTEAFF.